Below are 13 T cell receptor beta chains sequenced from a single sample in a study of T cell changes during pregnancy in multiple sclerosis (dated by TCRdb to between 2019 and 2020). The protocol used for the library was the immunoSEQ multiplex PCR assay. The table was pulled from immuneACCESS by TCRdb, which kept in-frame rearrangements only. Such tables lose some clones; where checked, under half of the loss comes from unresolved V genes, and the rest has no known cause. The sample table lists about 75,000 clones, over 85% of them with a count of one. Clones ranked in the top ten supply less than 0.15% of the sample. Sample: CD4+ T cells from peripheral blood mononuclear cells, taken after pregnancy. The receptors stem from a female donor with multiple sclerosis, enrolled in a pregnancy study.

The genes are TRBV5-4 and TRBJ2-3; 8 bases map to TRBD1. The CDR3 runs to 13 residues. The trim removed 10 bases at V and 2 bases at J, leaving 6 bases unmatched. Germline V gene data show CDR1 as SGHNT and CDR2 as YYREEE (reference sequence). The CDR3 DNA reads as TGTGCCGCAGGGGGCCCCCACACAGATACGCAGTATTTT. Its protein product is CAAGGPHTDTQYF.

This sequence joins TRBV19 and TRBJ2-7, with D perhaps TRBD1 (6 bases). The CDR3 sequence is 14 residues long. The germline V gene encodes CDR1 LNHDA and CDR2 SQIVND (reference sequence). V was shortened by 5 bases and J by 5 bases, with 16 bases between the two germline ends. CDR3 sequence reads: CASSAGELRHEQYF. The CDR3, as DNA: TGTGCCAGTAGTGCAGGGGAGCTCCGGCACGAGCAGTACTTC. Drawing the rest from reference TRBV19 and TRBJ2-7, the complete variable domain is DGGITQSPKYLFRKEGQNVTLSCEQNLNHDAMYWYRQDPGQGLRLIYYSQIVNDFQKGDIAEGYSVSREKKESFPLTVTSAQKNPTAFYLCASSAGELRHEQYFGPGTRLTVT.

V and J are TRBV29-1 and TRBJ2-7; 9 nucleotides match TRBD1. This CDR3 region has 13 residues. The germline gives CDR1 SQVTM, CDR2 ANQGSEA. Trimming cost V 1 base and J 4 bases; bases outside gene matches: 2. The CDR3 bases are TGCAGCGTTGAAGGACAGGGGGTTTACGAGCAGTACTTC. It codes for CSVEGQGVYEQYF.

This clone occurred a few times. V is TRBV30 and J is TRBJ1-1; possibly TRBD1 for D (5 bases). The V gene lost 0 bases and the J gene lost 5 bases, with 19 bases spanning the gap. Germline values: CDR1 GTSNPN, CDR2 SVGIG (reference sequence). CDR3 length: 16 residues. The CDR3 bases are TGTGCCTGGAGTGTACAGGTGCGGGGACGTGAGACTGAAGCTTTCTTT. Protein product: CAWSVQVRGRETEAFF.

This chain joins TRBV28 and TRBJ1-2; 7 bases align to TRBD1. Germline V gene data show CDR1 as MDHEN and CDR2 as SYDVKM. V trimming: 5 bases; J trimming: 10 bases; junction bases outside the gene matches: 13. The CDR3 totals 14 residues. The CDR3 DNA sequence: TGTGCCAGCAGTACACCCTCCGCCAGGGGGATCTACACCTTC. Translated, it gives CASSTPSARGIYTF.

The chain is built from TRBV29-1 and TRBJ2-3; D remains ambiguous. Looked up from germline, CDR1 is SQVTM and CDR2 is ANQGSEA. The CDR3 sequence is 12 residues long. Trimming took 4 bases from V and 4 from J, leaving 9 bases between them. CDR3 DNA sequence: TGCAGCGTTGTCCGAGGTCCAGATACGCAGTATTTT. Translation gives CSVVRGPDTQYF.

The rearrangement links TRBV7-2 to TRBJ2-6; D may be TRBD1 (5 bases). The CDR3 covers 15 residues. CDR1 SGHTA and CDR2 FQGNSA come from the germline V gene. V lost 2 bases and J lost 2, with 7 bases in between. CDR3 region: CASSLKGAGANVLTF. CDR3 nucleotide sequence: TGTGCCAGCAGCTTAAAAGGGGCTGGGGCCAACGTCCTGACTTTC.

The chain carries TRBV29-1 and TRBJ2-7, with 7 nucleotides matching TRBD1. CDR3 size: 13 residues. The ends lost 3 bases at V and 2 bases at J; junction bases unmatched: 4. Germline V gene sequence: CDR1 SQVTM, CDR2 ANQGSEA. The CDR3 here is CSVEWTGTYEQYF. The CDR3, as DNA: TGCAGCGTTGAGTGGACAGGTACCTACGAGCAGTACTTC.

The chain is built from TRBV18 and TRBJ2-1, with 9 bases lining up with TRBD1. CDR1 and CDR2 from the germline V gene are KGHSH and LQKENI. The CDR3 covers 13 residues. Germline trimming cut 6 bases from V and 10 bases from J; bases unmatched to any gene: 7. Written as DNA, the CDR3 is TGTGCCAGCTCGCCGACAGGGGGAGGGGAGCAGTTCTTC. Translation gives CASSPTGGGEQFF. Full variable domain (missing parts from reference TRBV18 and TRBJ2-1): NAGVMQNPRHLVRRRGQEARLRCSPMKGHSHVYWYRQLPEEGLKFMVYLQKENIIDESGMPKERFSAEFPKEGPSILRIQQVVRGDSAAYFCASSPTGGGEQFFGPGTRLTVL.

The chain combines TRBV5-1 with TRBJ2-7, with TRBD2 identical over 14 bases. Germline CDR1 and CDR2: SGHRS and YFSETQ. CDR3 size: 16 residues. V was clipped by 4 bases and J by 3 bases; unmatched bases: 6. The CDR3 region is CASSGYGTSGSYEQYF. The CDR3 DNA reads TGCGCCAGCAGCGGATACGGGACTAGCGGGAGCTACGAGCAGTACTTC.

The chain links TRBV5-1 to TRBJ2-1; possible D gene TRBD2, 6 bases. The CDR3 covers 16 residues. Germline CDR1 reads SGHRS; CDR2 reads YFSETQ. Trimming pared 0 bases from V and 7 bases from J, leaving 17 bases between. The CDR3 is CASSLGAGARDNEQFF. The CDR3, as DNA: TGCGCCAGCAGCTTGGGAGCGGGTGCCCGAGATAATGAGCAGTTCTTC.

The chain carries TRBV29-1 and TRBJ2-7, with 7 bases identical to TRBD1. V lost 4 bases and J lost 3; bases outside the gene matches: 6. Germline values: CDR1 SQVTM, CDR2 ANQGSEA. The CDR3 sequence is 13 residues long. Here the CDR3 DNA reads TGCAGCGTTGCCCGGGACAGAGGCTACGAGCAGTACTTC. Its protein is CSVARDRGYEQYF.

The rearrangement uses TRBV28 and TRBJ2-1, with D uncertain. The CDR3 spans 20 residues. In germline, CDR1 is MDHEN, CDR2 SYDVKM. V was cut by 2 bases and J by 1 base, with 24 bases left in between. The CDR3 sequence: CASSLGDARLAPVSYNEQFF. The CDR3 DNA is TGTGCCAGCAGTTTAGGAGATGCGCGCTTGGCCCCTGTATCCTACAATGAGCAGTTCTTC.